Listed below are T cell receptor beta chains from one sample, sequenced in a study of T cell repertoires in cytomegalovirus infection. TCRdb re-called the reads with MiXCR, one entry per CDR3 protein. This table holds roughly 600,000 distinct CDR3 sequences, approximately 24% found once. Sequencing was performed on CD8+ T cells from PBMCs. The receptor set was obtained from a human donor in good health (CMV status not recorded). Some clones in this sample may be carry-over from other donors' samples. Each CDR3 is given with its conserved first and last residue. D genes are given only for firm matches. The size field is filled for only some rows; it gives once, few, many or a size class.

clone size	D gene	V gene	J gene	CDR3 DNA	CDR3 protein
many	.	TRBV11-2	TRBJ2-1	TGTGCCAGCAGCTTAGACACTACTAGCAACAATGAGCAGTTCTTC	CASSLDTTSNNEQFF
many	.	TRBV7-9	TRBJ2-1	TGTGCCAGCAGGGAGTACTACAATGAGCAGTTCTTC	CASREYYNEQFF
few	TRBD2	TRBV9	TRBJ2-3	TGTGCCAGCAGCGGGACGGGACTAGCGGGGGTCACAGATACGCAGTATTTT	CASSGTGLAGVTDTQYF
.	TRBD1	TRBV7-9	TRBJ1-2	TGTGCCAGCAGCTGGACAGGGGGCGCAATCTATGGCTACACCTTC	CASSWTGGAIYGYTF
.	.	TRBV29-1	TRBJ1-2	TGCAGCGTTGAGGGGAGGGACTATGGCTACACCTTC	CSVEGRDYGYTF
many	TRBD1	TRBV29-1	TRBJ1-4	TGCAGCGGGGGACAGGGGTTCGAAAAACTGTTTTTT	CSGGQGFEKLFF
many	.	TRBV7-9	TRBJ1-2	TGTGCCAGCAGCAAATACAAAGATGGCTACACCTTC	CASSKYKDGYTF
many	.	TRBV7-3	TRBJ2-3	TGTGCCAGCAGCTTAAAATGGGGAGATACGCAGTATTTT	CASSLKWGDTQYF
many	.	TRBV7-9	TRBJ1-1	TGTGCCAGCAGGGAGGGAGGGACTGAAGCTTTCTTT	CASREGGTEAFF
few	TRBD1	TRBV14	TRBJ1-6	TGTGCCAGCAGCCTCGGAACCGGGACAGGGTTAACTTTT	CASSLGTGTGLTF
many	.	TRBV7-9	TRBJ2-1	TGTGCCAGCAGCTCTACCGCCTCTAGCGCCTTCGGCCTATACAATGAGCAGTTCTTC	CASSSTASSAFGLYNEQFF
many	.	TRBV4-1	TRBJ2-1	TGCGCCAGCAGCCCCACCCCGTTTGCGGACAATGAGCAGTTCTTC	CASSPTPFADNEQFF
.	TRBD2	TRBV2	TRBJ2-5	TGTGCCTCCGAGGCTAGCGGATCCTTTGAGACCCAGTGCTTC	CASEASGSFETQCF
.	.	TRBV2	TRBJ2-7	TGTGCCAGCAGGGGGACCTCCGGCGAGCAGTACTTC	CASRGTSGEQYF